One sample yielded the 24 T cell receptor beta chains listed below, sequenced in a study of T cell responses to AZD1222 COVID-19 vaccine. Profiling relied on immunoSEQ multiplex PCR, and the TCRdb table lists in-frame clones only, not all of them. This table holds 150,000 to 200,000 clones, 80% to 95% found once. Sequencing used peripheral blood, obtained on day 0 of AZD1222 vaccination. These receptors were taken from an adult in good health.

V is TRBV27 and J is TRBJ1-2, with TRBD1 identical over 9 bases. Germline lookup yields CDR1 MNHEY and CDR2 SMNVEV (reference sequence). The CDR3 consists of 17 residues. The ends lost 6 bases at V and 5 bases at J; junction bases unmatched: 16. CDR3 DNA: TGTGCCAGCAGCCATAACCGGAGGGACAGGGAATCTTATGGCTACACCTTC. Protein product: CASSHNRRDRESYGYTF.

The V and J genes are TRBV30 and TRBJ1-1; 9 bases are shared with TRBD1. This CDR3 is 11 amino acids long. With V trimmed by 4 bases and J by 12 bases, 6 bases remained unmatched. Germline V gene data show CDR1 as GTSNPN and CDR2 as SVGIG (reference sequence). This CDR3 reads CAWKGGQGTFF. The CDR3 nucleotides are TGTGCCTGGAAGGGGGGACAGGGAACTTTCTTT.

This rearrangement joins TRBV11-3 to TRBJ2-1; tentative D call: TRBD2 (5 bases). Germline assignment: CDR1 SGHNT and CDR2 YENEEA. There are 15 residues in the CDR3. Trimming pared 3 bases from V and 5 bases from J, leaving 14 bases between. CDR3 in DNA: TGTGCCAGCAGCTTTAGCGTGACCACCAACAATGAGCAGTTCTTC. Translated: CASSFSVTTNNEQFF.

The chain is built from TRBV24-1 and TRBJ1-2; 10 bases are a match to TRBD1. The CDR3 covers 15 residues. CDR1 is KGHDR, CDR2 SFDVKD, per germline. Trimming cost V 4 bases and J 7 bases; bases outside gene matches: 8. CDR3 loop: CATSDTGTGVFGYTF. CDR3 coding DNA: TGTGCCACCAGTGACACCGGGACAGGGGTATTTGGCTACACCTTC.

This clone was observed once. The rearrangement uses TRBV5-4 and TRBJ1-1, with TRBD1 matching 11 bases. Germline V gene lookup returns CDR1 SGHNT and CDR2 YYREEE (reference sequence). The length of the CDR3 is 16 residues. The ends lost 4 bases at V and 4 bases at J; junction bases unmatched: 9. The CDR3: CASSDRDRGFGTEAFF. The DNA for the CDR3 is TGTGCCAGCAGCGACCGGGACAGGGGGTTTGGCACTGAAGCTTTCTTT.

This clone was observed a single time. CDR3 DNA: TGTGCAGTCACCCGGGGGGGCACAGATACGCAGTATTTT. Encoded protein: CAVTRGGTDTQYF. This chain connects TRBV6-5 to TRBJ2-3, with TRBD2 identical over 7 bases. The CDR3 sequence is 13 residues long. CDR1 is MNHEY, CDR2 SVGAGI, per germline.

There are a few counts of this clone. The chain recombines TRBV9 with TRBJ2-7, with a tentative D call TRBD2 (5 bases). Trimming shortened V by 2 bases and J by 0 bases, and 12 bases separated the two germline ends. The germline gives CDR1 SGDLS, CDR2 YYNGEE. The CDR3 has 15 amino acids. The DNA of the CDR3 is TGTGCCAGCAGCGTTCGCCCCGGGGACTCCTACGAGCAGTACTTC. Its translation: CASSVRPGDSYEQYF.

This clone appeared a single time. The V and J genes are TRBV28 and TRBJ1-4, with 9 bases that match TRBD1. The CDR3 loop spans 16 amino acids. With 8 bases clipped from V and 1 base from J, the junction kept 8 bases outside the gene matches. CDR1 is MDHEN and CDR2 is SYDVKM in the germline V gene. The CDR3 DNA is TGTGCCAGCTGCGAGGGACAGGGCTTAACTAATGAAAAACTGTTTTTT. Translating gives CASCEGQGLTNEKLFF.

The chain carries TRBV6-5 and TRBJ2-7; the D gene is possibly TRBD2 (7 bases). The CDR3 sequence is 16 residues long. The germline V gene encodes CDR1 MNHEY and CDR2 SVGAGI. Trimming cost V 6 bases and J 1 base, with 19 bases left between them. CDR3 coding DNA: TGTGCCAGCAGCTACAGGGCGGGGGAAAGTTCCTACGAGCAGTACTTC. Residues: CASSYRAGESSYEQYF.

DNA of the CDR3: TGTGCCATGAGACAGGGGGCAGGGGCCAACGTCCTGACTTTC. It is translated as CAMRQGAGANVLTF. The rearrangement joins TRBV2 to TRBJ2-6; 10 bases are a match to TRBD1. Per the germline V gene, CDR1 is SNHLY and CDR2 is FYNNEI. V trimming: 10 bases; J trimming: 4 bases; junction bases outside the gene matches: 4. This CDR3 comprises 14 residues.

This clone is a singleton in its sample. This chain links TRBV11-2 with TRBJ2-3; the D gene could be TRBD1 or TRBD2 (6 bases each). CDR3 length equals 16 residues. CDR1 is SGHAT and CDR2 is FQNNGV in the germline V gene. V was clipped by 0 bases and J by 2 bases, with 12 bases between them. CDR3: CASSLDGGGITDTQYF. The CDR3 coding sequence is TGTGCCAGCAGCTTAGATGGGGGCGGGATCACAGATACGCAGTATTTT.

This sequence joins TRBV27 and TRBJ2-1; D is perhaps TRBD1 (6 bases). Per the germline V gene, CDR1 is MNHEY and CDR2 is SMNVEV (reference sequence). V lost 0 bases, J lost 6 bases, and 9 bases lay in between. This CDR3 has 14 residues. The CDR3 sequence: CASSLSTGLNEQFF. In nucleotides, the CDR3 is TGTGCCAGCAGTTTATCTACAGGGCTCAATGAGCAGTTCTTC.

The chain couples TRBV29-1 to TRBJ2-7, with 9 positions matching TRBD2. V gave up 5 bases and J gave up 4 bases; unmatched junction bases: 9. CDR1 is SQVTM and CDR2 is ANQGSEA in the germline V gene. The CDR3 extends over 14 amino acids. CDR3 in amino acids: CSVLTAGGHYEQYF. The CDR3 DNA is TGCAGCGTTCTGACAGCGGGGGGCCATTACGAGCAGTACTTC.

The chain employs TRBV6-5 and TRBJ1-2; a weak D match, TRBD1 (5 bases). This CDR3 comprises 13 residues. The germline CDR1 and CDR2 sequences are MNHEY and SVGAGI. Trimming took off 2 bases at V and 4 bases at J, with 8 bases between the two ends. The CDR3 region has the DNA TGTGCCAGCAGTTACACAGGTGGCTATGGCTACACCTTC. Protein sequence: CASSYTGGYGYTF.

The CDR3 spells CASRSSDSNEQFF. The CDR3 nucleotides are TGCGCCAGCAGATCTTCGGACAGCAATGAGCAGTTCTTC. The chain combines TRBV5-1 with TRBJ2-1, with TRBD1 as a possible D gene (6 bases). The CDR3 length is 13 residues. V was clipped by 5 bases and J by 6 bases, with 12 bases between them. Germline CDR1 and CDR2: SGHRS and YFSETQ. Full variable domain (missing parts from reference TRBV5-1 and TRBJ2-1): KAGVTQTPRYLIKTRGQQVTLSCSPISGHRSVSWYQQTPGQGLQFLFEYFSETQRNKGNFPGRFSGRQFSNSRSEMNVSTLELGDSALYLCASRSSDSNEQFFGPGTRLTVL.

As for this clone: This CDR3 is also generated by other DNA sequences in the sample. The V gene is TRBV18, the J gene TRBJ2-1; D unclear. The CDR3 covers 11 residues. Germline lookup yields CDR1 KGHSH and CDR2 LQKENI. The germline V and J ends were trimmed by 3 bases and 7 bases, with 4 bases remaining between them. The CDR3 DNA reads as TGTGCCAGCTCACCTTTGAATGAGCAGTTCTTC. This translates into CASSPLNEQFF.

This CDR3 reads CASSLGGAGNQPQHF. The CDR3 DNA reads as TGTGCCAGCAGCTTAGGAGGAGCGGGCAATCAGCCCCAGCATTTT. V is TRBV7-9 and J is TRBJ1-5; D is unclear. V lost 1 base to trimming and J lost 2 bases, with 9 bases between them. Germline loops: CDR1 SEHNR, CDR2 FQNEAQ (reference sequence). This CDR3 is 15 amino acids long.

The V call is TRBV30, the J call TRBJ1-1; D gene ambiguous. The CDR3 is 14 residues long. Germline V gene lookup returns CDR1 GTSNPN and CDR2 SVGIG (reference sequence). The germline V and J ends were trimmed by 6 bases and 10 bases, with 24 bases remaining between them. CDR3: CACRRPGEGVGAFF. In DNA, the CDR3 is TGTGCCTGCAGGAGGCCAGGCGAGGGAGTAGGAGCTTTCTTT.

The chain is built from TRBV5-6 and TRBJ1-2; D gene ambiguous. The CDR3 has 12 amino acids. Germline CDR1 is SGHDT and CDR2 is YYEEEE. V lost 1 base and J lost 6, with 7 bases in between. CDR3 in DNA: TGTGCCAGCAGCTTGAAAGAAGATGGCTACACCTTC. Protein: CASSLKEDGYTF.

The rearrangement uses TRBV7-2 and TRBJ1-1, with unresolved D. The CDR3 runs 14 residues. V gave up 3 bases and J gave up 0 bases, with 8 bases separating them. The V gene's germline CDR1 is SGHTA and CDR2 FQGNSA. This chain's CDR3 is CASSLVAMNTEAFF. In DNA form, the CDR3 reads TGTGCCAGCAGCTTGGTTGCGATGAACACTGAAGCTTTCTTT. Full variable domain (remainder filled in from reference TRBV7-2 and TRBJ1-1): GAGVSQSPSNKVTEKGKDVELRCDPISGHTALYWYRQSLGQGLEFLIYFQGNSAPDKSGLPSDRFSAERTGGSVSTLTIQRTQQEDSAVYLCASSLVAMNTEAFFGQGTRLTVV.

This chain uses TRBV28 with TRBJ1-4; 7 nucleotides agree with TRBD1. The CDR3 runs to 14 residues. Germline V gene data show CDR1 as MDHEN and CDR2 as SYDVKM. The V and J ends lost 5 bases and 5 bases, in that order; junction bases with no gene match: 5. The CDR3 loop reads CASSPGTANEKLFF. The DNA of the CDR3 is TGTGCCAGCAGTCCCGGGACAGCGAATGAAAAACTGTTTTTT. The full variable domain, completed using reference TRBV28 and TRBJ1-4, is DVKVTQSSRYLVKRTGEKVFLECVQDMDHENMFWYRQDPGLGLRLIYFSYDVKMKEKGDIPEGYSVSREKKERFSLILESASTNQTSMYLCASSPGTANEKLFFGSGTQLSVL.

V gene TRBV6-1 combines with J gene TRBJ2-3; D remains unclear. Germline-derived CDR1 and CDR2 are MNHNS and SASEGT. V was clipped by 2 bases and J by 3 bases, with 6 bases between them. The CDR3 is 13 residues long. CDR3 DNA sequence: TGTGCCAGCAGTGAATTCCTGACAGATACGCAGTATTTT. It specifies CASSEFLTDTQYF.

The chain links TRBV11-2 to TRBJ2-5; D unresolved. V was shortened by 2 bases and J by 6 bases, with 16 bases between the two germline ends. This CDR3 has 15 residues. Germline values: CDR1 SGHAT, CDR2 FQNNGV. DNA of the CDR3: TGTGCCAGCAGCTTACGTCCAGGACGTAAAAAGACCCAGTACTTC. It is translated as CASSLRPGRKKTQYF.

The gene calls are TRBV4-2 and TRBJ1-1; maybe TRBD1 (6 bases). Germline V gene lookup returns CDR1 LGHNA and CDR2 YNFKEQ. The CDR3 is 15 residues long. The V end lost 5 bases, the J end lost 1 base, and 14 bases lay between the germline ends. The CDR3 region is CASSTRRGTNTEAFF. Here the CDR3 DNA reads TGTGCCAGCAGCACCCGCAGGGGTACGAACACTGAAGCTTTCTTT.